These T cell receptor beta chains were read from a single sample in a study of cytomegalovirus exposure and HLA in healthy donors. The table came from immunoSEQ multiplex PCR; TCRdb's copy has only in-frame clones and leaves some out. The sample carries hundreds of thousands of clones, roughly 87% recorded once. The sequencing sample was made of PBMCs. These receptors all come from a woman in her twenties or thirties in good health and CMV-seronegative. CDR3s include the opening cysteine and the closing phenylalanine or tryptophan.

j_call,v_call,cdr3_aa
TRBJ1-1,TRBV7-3,CASSSQWGTEAFF
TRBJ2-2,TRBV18,CASSPLSGTSGANTGELFF
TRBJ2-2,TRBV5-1,CASSLVVAGELFF
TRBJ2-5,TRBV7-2,CASSLLGTSGTVTQETQYF
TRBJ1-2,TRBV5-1,CASSLGWDSNGYTF
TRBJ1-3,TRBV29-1,CSVDTGNTIYF
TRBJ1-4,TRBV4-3,CASSHGRGSSEKLFF
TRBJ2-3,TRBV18,CASSPQGARTDTQYF
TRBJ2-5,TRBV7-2,CASSLGPGQGQETQYF
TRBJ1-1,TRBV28,CASTLGITGRAFF
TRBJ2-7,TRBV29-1,CSVEGAGSLLPYEQYF
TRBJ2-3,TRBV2,CASQPRGSGDTQYF
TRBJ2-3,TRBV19,CASSAISTDTQYF
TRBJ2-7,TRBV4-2,CASSQLSGGEQYF
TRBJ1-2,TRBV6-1,CASSEAFRGGYTF
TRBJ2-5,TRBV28,CASSRSFETQYF
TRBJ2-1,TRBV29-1,CSVEPGGSYNEQFF
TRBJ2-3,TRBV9,CASRDRADTQYF
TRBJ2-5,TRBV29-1,CSVWGDLGETQYF
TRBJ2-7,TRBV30,CAWRRPGGREGYEQYF
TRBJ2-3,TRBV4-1,CASSQEGQTAQYF
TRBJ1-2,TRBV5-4,CASSLPLGEDRSGYTF
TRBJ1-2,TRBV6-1,CASSPETSGIYGYTF
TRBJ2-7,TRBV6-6,CASRRTSGNYEQYF
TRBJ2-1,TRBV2,CASSDAGSNEQFF
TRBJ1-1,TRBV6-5,CASSYGQQNTEAFF
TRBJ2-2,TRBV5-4,CASSLERGRAGELFF
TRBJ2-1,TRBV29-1,CSVPGISSYNEQFF
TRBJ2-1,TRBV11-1,CASSPRVGGNEQFF
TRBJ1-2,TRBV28,CASSPTRSRGYTF
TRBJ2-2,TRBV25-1,CASSNPTGKETGELFF
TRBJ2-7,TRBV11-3,CASSLGTDYEQYF
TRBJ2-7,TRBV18,CASSSSGLAGDEQYF